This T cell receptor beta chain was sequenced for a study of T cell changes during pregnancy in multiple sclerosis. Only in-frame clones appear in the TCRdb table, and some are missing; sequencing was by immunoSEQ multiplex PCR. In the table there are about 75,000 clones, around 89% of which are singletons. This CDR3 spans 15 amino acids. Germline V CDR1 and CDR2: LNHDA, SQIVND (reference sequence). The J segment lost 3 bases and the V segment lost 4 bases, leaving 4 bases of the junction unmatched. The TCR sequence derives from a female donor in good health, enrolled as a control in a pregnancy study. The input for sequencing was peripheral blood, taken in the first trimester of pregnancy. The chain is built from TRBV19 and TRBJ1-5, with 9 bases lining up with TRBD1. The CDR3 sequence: CASSKGQGINQPQHF. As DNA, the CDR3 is TGTGCCAGTAGTAAGGGACAGGGAATCAATCAGCCCCAGCATTTT. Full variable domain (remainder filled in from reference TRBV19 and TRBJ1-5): DGGITQSPKYLFRKEGQNVTLSCEQNLNHDAMYWYRQDPGQGLRLIYYSQIVNDFQKGDIAEGYSVSREKKESFPLTVTSAQKNPTAFYLCASSKGQGINQPQHFGDGTRLSIL.